These 32 T cell receptor beta chains came from one sample sequenced in a study of blood T cell repertoires in COVID-19. Generated by immunoSEQ multiplex PCR, the TCRdb table keeps only in-frame clones and is missing some. The table shows approximately 190,000 clones, with roughly 80% occurring only once. Specimen: peripheral blood. Receptors originate from a man in his thirties or forties with active or convalescent COVID-19.

The chain couples TRBV28 to TRBJ1-4, with a tentative D call TRBD1 (6 bases). V was trimmed by 3 bases and J by 8 bases, leaving 19 bases between them. This CDR3 has 16 residues. Germline assignment: CDR1 MDHEN and CDR2 SYDVKM. The CDR3 coding sequence is TGTGCCAGCAGTTTGTATCTCTCGCAGGGGAACGAAAAACTGTTTTTT. Its protein product is CASSLYLSQGNEKLFF.

This clone was counted a single time. The chain combines TRBV10-2 with TRBJ2-7; perhaps TRBD1 as D (6 bases). CDR1 and CDR2 (germline): WSHSY, SAAADI. Trimming took off 0 bases at V and 3 bases at J, with 15 bases between the two ends. The CDR3 has 16 amino acids. The CDR3: CASSESRGGSYYEQYV. Here the CDR3 DNA reads TGCGCCAGCAGTGAGTCGAGAGGGGGATCCTACTACGAGCAGTACGTC.

This clone has just a few counts. CDR3 region: CASSERYRDGYTF. CDR3 nucleotide sequence: TGTGCCAGCAGTGAAAGATACAGGGACGGCTACACCTTC. The chain recombines TRBV25-1 with TRBJ1-2; D possibly corresponds to TRBD1 (6 bases). From germline, CDR1 is MGHDK and CDR2 SYGVNS. CDR3 length: 13 residues. Trimming removed 2 bases at V and 8 bases at J, with 12 bases between.

The chain combines TRBV7-9 with TRBJ1-3; TRBD1 might be the D (6 bases). Germline V gene data show CDR1 as SEHNR and CDR2 as FQNEAQ (reference sequence). V lost 5 bases and J lost 3, with 20 bases in between. CDR3 length equals 17 residues. The CDR3 DNA follows: TGTGCCAGCAGCGCGCCGGGCGGGGGCCTAAGTGGAAACACCATATATTTT. It specifies CASSAPGGGLSGNTIYF. Drawing the rest from reference TRBV7-9 and TRBJ1-3, the complete variable domain is DTGVSQNPRHKITKRGQNVTFRCDPISEHNRLYWYRQTLGQGPEFLTYFQNEAQLEKSRLLSDRFSAERPKGSFSTLEIQRTEQGDSAMYLCASSAPGGGLSGNTIYFGEGSWLTVV.

V usage is TRBV7-9 and J usage is TRBJ2-7; TRBD1 agrees at 7 bases. The V gene's germline CDR1 is SEHNR and CDR2 FQNEAQ (reference sequence). This CDR3 comprises 15 residues. Losses at the gene ends were 4 bases for V and 5 bases for J; bases not matched to a gene: 11. For the CDR3, the DNA is TGTGCCAGCAGCTCCTCGACAGGGATACCGCACGAGCAGTACTTC. It specifies CASSSSTGIPHEQYF. Variable domain in full (rest from reference TRBV7-9 and TRBJ2-7): DTGVSQNPRHKITKRGQNVTFRCDPISEHNRLYWYRQTLGQGPEFLTYFQNEAQLEKSRLLSDRFSAERPKGSFSTLEIQRTEQGDSAMYLCASSSSTGIPHEQYFGPGTRLTVT.

This clone has only one observation. This chain connects TRBV3-1 (or the pseudogene TRBV3-2) to TRBJ1-5; a weak D match, TRBD1 (5 bases). The V end was cut by 3 bases, the J end by 1 base, with 13 bases between. CDR3 length: 16 residues. Germline values: CDR1 LGHDT, CDR2 YNNKEL (reference sequence). CDR3 loop: CASSHRGGGSNQPQHF. Here the CDR3 DNA reads TGTGCCAGCAGCCACCGCGGGGGGGGGAGCAATCAGCCCCAGCATTTT.

J is TRBJ2-2 and V is TRBV27; 9 nucleotides match TRBD1. The CDR3 has 18 residues. CDR1 is MNHEY, CDR2 SMNVEV, per germline (reference sequence). The junction had 18 bases not matched to a gene; V was cut back by 6 bases and J by 7 bases. The CDR3 sequence: CASRARTGVGSHNGELFF. Here the CDR3 DNA reads TGTGCCAGCAGGGCGAGGACAGGGGTAGGATCGCATAACGGGGAGCTGTTTTTT.

This rearrangement joins TRBV12-5 to TRBJ2-1, with 11 bases that match TRBD2. With V trimmed by 7 bases and J by 4 bases, 9 bases remained unmatched. Per germline, CDR1 LGHNT and CDR2 FRNRAP. The CDR3 contains 16 residues. The DNA for the CDR3 is TGTGCTAGTGTTACTAGCGGGGGTTCAGGGTACAATGAGCAGTTCTTC. Its translation is CASVTSGGSGYNEQFF.

V is TRBV6-5 and J is TRBJ2-7; D is possibly TRBD2 (6 bases). The CDR3 totals 12 residues. Germline V CDR1 and CDR2: MNHEY, SVGAGI. Trimming left V 4 bases short and J 9 bases short, with 13 bases between. The CDR3 DNA follows: TGTGCCAGCAGTTCCATTGTGGGGGGGCAGTACGTC. Amino acids: CASSSIVGGQYV.

This chain joins TRBV5-1 and TRBJ1-1, with D perhaps matching TRBD1 (5 bases). Germline CDR1 and CDR2: SGHRS and YFSETQ. V was cut by 3 bases and J by 1 base, with 16 bases left in between. The CDR3 consists of 16 residues. In nucleotides, the CDR3 is TGCGCCAGCAGCTCAAGTCCGGGACTTGGGAACACTGAAGCTTTCTTT. Protein sequence: CASSSSPGLGNTEAFF. The entire variable domain, with the rest obtained from reference TRBV5-1 and TRBJ1-1, is as follows: KAGVTQTPRYLIKTRGQQVTLSCSPISGHRSVSWYQQTPGQGLQFLFEYFSETQRNKGNFPGRFSGRQFSNSRSEMNVSTLELGDSALYLCASSSSPGLGNTEAFFGQGTRLTVV.

The chain employs TRBV25-1 and TRBJ2-7; 13 nucleotides agree with TRBD2. This CDR3 contains 15 residues. CDR1 and CDR2 (germline): MGHDK, SYGVNS. V gave up 6 bases and J gave up 6 bases; unmatched junction bases: 8. The CDR3 here is CASSRGLAGAAEQYF. In DNA form, the CDR3 reads TGTGCCAGCAGCCGCGGACTAGCGGGAGCAGCCGAGCAGTACTTC.

This clone was seen only once. The chain employs TRBV11-3 and TRBJ1-3; D may be TRBD1 (6 bases). The germline gives CDR1 SGHNT, CDR2 YENEEA. This CDR3 region has 14 residues. V lost 5 bases to trimming and J lost 10 bases, with 18 bases between them. In DNA, the CDR3 is TGTGCCAGCAGCCGGGGGGCCGGCGTGGAGACCATATATTTT. This encodes CASSRGAGVETIYF.

V is TRBV18 and J is TRBJ1-1; 9 bases agree with TRBD1. CDR3 length: 16 amino acids. The V segment lost 5 bases and the J segment 6 bases; nucleotides outside the gene matches: 13. Germline loops: CDR1 KGHSH, CDR2 LQKENI. The CDR3 DNA is TGTGCCAGCTCATGGGATACAGGGGGCAGGCAGGCTGAAGCTTTCTTT. This sequence encodes CASSWDTGGRQAEAFF.

This chain uses TRBV28 with TRBJ1-2; 7 nucleotides align to TRBD1. Trimming took 6 bases from V and 3 from J; bases not matched to a gene: 4. Germline values: CDR1 MDHEN, CDR2 SYDVKM. The CDR3 has 13 residues. The CDR3 loop is CASRVDRDYGYTF. The CDR3 DNA reads as TGTGCCAGCAGGGTAGACAGGGACTATGGCTACACCTTC.

The gene calls are TRBV3-1 (or the pseudogene TRBV3-2) and TRBJ2-2, with D maybe TRBD2 (6 bases). Trimming took 4 bases from V and 2 from J, leaving 20 bases between them. The germline gives CDR1 LGHDT, CDR2 YNNKEL (reference sequence). The CDR3 extends over 18 amino acids. CDR3 sequence: CASSPRMGGNFNTGELFF. The CDR3, as DNA: TGTGCCAGCAGCCCTCGTATGGGGGGAAATTTTAACACCGGGGAGCTGTTTTTT.

This sequence joins TRBV9 and TRBJ1-1; no clear D gene. Trimming took off 4 bases at V and 4 bases at J, with 11 bases between the two ends. Germline V gene data show CDR1 as SGDLS and CDR2 as YYNGEE. This CDR3 has 13 residues. The CDR3 DNA reads as TGTGCCAGCAGCCCCCGACTGGTCACTGAAGCTTTCTTT. Translated, it gives CASSPRLVTEAFF. Combining the CDR3 with reference TRBV9 and TRBJ1-1 gives the whole variable domain DSGVTQTPKHLITATGQRVTLRCSPRSGDLSVYWYQQSLDQGLQFLIQYYNGEERAKGNILERFSAQQFPDLHSELNLSSLELGDSALYFCASSPRLVTEAFFGQGTRLTVV.

This sequence joins TRBV30 and TRBJ1-5, with D unclear. V lost 4 bases to trimming and J lost 5 bases, with 18 bases between them. This CDR3 has 15 amino acids. Germline V lookup: CDR1 GTSNPN, CDR2 SVGIG (reference sequence). The CDR3 bases are TGTGCCTGGACTGTTTCGGGTAGGTTGGATCAGCCCCAGCATTTT. Translation: CAWTVSGRLDQPQHF.

The chain couples TRBV24-1 to TRBJ2-6; D call uncertain. Trimming removed 7 bases at V and 1 base at J, with 10 bases between. The CDR3 runs 15 residues. Germline V gives CDR1 KGHDR, CDR2 SFDVKD. The CDR3 protein is CATSPTVSGANVLTF. CDR3 DNA: TGTGCCACCAGCCCTACAGTTTCTGGGGCCAACGTCCTGACTTTC.

V usage is TRBV19 and J usage is TRBJ2-2, with 7 bases matching TRBD2. Germline-derived CDR1 and CDR2 are LNHDA and SQIVND (reference sequence). J lost 9 bases, V lost 10 bases, and 5 bases had no gene match. The CDR3 length is 11 residues. The CDR3 region has the DNA TGTGCCATGGGGGAGGGCCGGGAGCTGTTTTTT. Amino acid sequence: CAMGEGRELFF.

Here the CDR3 reads CASGLLGGSGANVLTF. The CDR3 DNA follows: TGTGCTAGTGGTTTACTGGGGGGCTCTGGGGCCAACGTCCTGACTTTC. The chain recombines TRBV12-5 with TRBJ2-6, with a tentative D call TRBD2 (6 bases). The CDR3 has 16 residues. Germline-derived CDR1 and CDR2 are LGHNT and FRNRAP. V dropped 3 bases and J dropped 0 bases, with 9 bases sitting between them.

The rearrangement uses TRBV27 and TRBJ2-7; D remains unclear. The CDR3 is 14 amino acids. Trimming left V 4 bases short and J 0 bases short, with 10 bases between. Per germline, CDR1 MNHEY and CDR2 SMNVEV (reference sequence). The CDR3 DNA follows: TGTGCCAGCAGTTGGCACGCCAGCTCCTACGAGCAGTACGTC. Translating gives CASSWHASSYEQYV.

This rearrangement joins TRBV27 to TRBJ2-3; 7 nucleotides line up with TRBD1. This CDR3 is built from 16 residues. Germline lookup yields CDR1 MNHEY and CDR2 SMNVEV (reference sequence). After removal of 2 bases from V and 1 base from J, the junction contained 6 bases not matched to a gene. The CDR3 sequence: CASSLGAGGRTDTQYF. The CDR3 nucleotides read TGTGCCAGCAGTTTAGGCGCAGGGGGTCGCACAGATACGCAGTATTTT.

The CDR3 nucleotides read TGTGCCAGCAGGGGGATGGACAGGGCAAACACTGAAGCTTTCTTT. Translating gives CASRGMDRANTEAFF. The chain combines TRBV6-5 with TRBJ1-1, with 8 bases lining up with TRBD1. The J segment lost 2 bases and the V segment lost 6 bases, leaving 8 bases of the junction unmatched. This CDR3 has 15 residues. Germline-derived CDR1 and CDR2 are MNHEY and SVGAGI.

The chain carries TRBV28 and TRBJ2-2, with 10 bases matching TRBD1. The CDR3 is 15 residues long. Trimming removed 11 bases from V and 1 base from J; junction bases left unmatched: 7. The germline gives CDR1 MDHEN, CDR2 SYDVKM. The CDR3: CAARWDRGNTGELFF. Written as DNA, the CDR3 is TGTGCCGCCCGGTGGGACAGGGGGAACACCGGGGAGCTGTTTTTT.

The V and J genes are TRBV12-3 or TRBV12-4 and TRBJ1-2; D gene uncertain. V dropped 3 bases and J dropped 5 bases, with 10 bases sitting between them. The CDR3 spans 13 residues. The CDR3 DNA sequence: TGTGCCAGCAGTTTCGGGGATACGTATGGCTACACCTTC. Residues: CASSFGDTYGYTF.

The CDR3 nucleotides read TGTGCCACCAGTGAAGCGGGGAGAGATAGCGCCATATATTTT. This encodes CATSEAGRDSAIYF. This chain uses TRBV24-1 with TRBJ1-3; D is unclear. Trimming took off 4 bases at V and 11 bases at J, with 17 bases between the two ends. Germline loops: CDR1 KGHDR, CDR2 SFDVKD. The CDR3 sequence is 14 residues long.

The chain employs TRBV16 and TRBJ1-2; D is ambiguous. CDR1 is KGHSY, CDR2 FQNENV, per germline. The germline V and J ends were trimmed by 0 bases and 0 bases, with 8 bases remaining between them. This CDR3 region has 15 residues. The CDR3 DNA reads as TGTGCCAGCAGCCAATCCGCCAGTTCTAACTATGGCTACACCTTC. Amino acids: CASSQSASSNYGYTF.

The genes are TRBV19 and TRBJ1-4; D not certain. CDR1 is LNHDA and CDR2 is SQIVND in the germline V gene (reference sequence). Deletions cut 5 bases from V and 0 bases from J, with 13 bases between. The CDR3 length is 16 residues. CDR3 sequence: CASSGSGIATNEKLFF. For the CDR3, the DNA is TGTGCCAGTAGTGGCTCTGGCATTGCAACTAATGAAAAACTGTTTTTT.

The chain recombines TRBV10-3 with TRBJ1-6; possible D gene TRBD1, 6 bases. The CDR3 contains 15 residues. The V and J ends lost 3 bases and 7 bases respectively, with 13 bases between them. The germline gives CDR1 ENHRY, CDR2 SYGVKD. The CDR3 DNA follows: TGTGCCATCAGTGACATAAACAGGGACAATTCACCCCTCCACTTT. Protein: CAISDINRDNSPLHF.

The chain links TRBV5-1 to TRBJ1-1; D is ambiguous. Per germline, CDR1 SGHRS and CDR2 YFSETQ. V lost 0 bases, J lost 0 bases, and 9 bases lay in between. This CDR3 has 15 residues. The CDR3 sequence: CASSLDSTMNTEAFF. The CDR3 DNA reads as TGCGCCAGCAGCTTGGACAGCACCATGAACACTGAAGCTTTCTTT.

The rearrangement links TRBV5-1 to TRBJ2-6; TRBD1 matches 9 bases. The CDR3 is 22 residues long. V trimming: 3 bases; J trimming: 0 bases; junction bases outside the gene matches: 19. Germline V gene data show CDR1 as SGHRS and CDR2 as YFSETQ. The CDR3 region has the DNA TGCGCCAGCAGCTATTCTGTCCCGGGACAGGGTCCTCGGAGCTCTGGGGCCAACGTCCTGACTTTC. This sequence encodes CASSYSVPGQGPRSSGANVLTF.

The genes are TRBV6-5 and TRBJ1-3; D gene ambiguous. Germline values: CDR1 MNHEY, CDR2 SVGAGI. This CDR3 comprises 12 residues. The V end lost 5 bases, the J end lost 4 bases, and 6 bases lay between the germline ends. The CDR3 protein is CASSTTGNTIYF. The DNA of the CDR3 is TGTGCCAGCAGTACGACAGGAAACACCATATATTTT.